This T cell receptor beta chain derives from a study of regulatory T cells in long-lasting Graves disease. This clonotype was counted ten times or more. No antigen is known for it. Study-level findings and limits: Persistent patients had more shared public clonotypes (approximately 2,700) than new patients (966).

Arm-PCR of CDR3 regions and iRepertoire HTBI primers were used to build TCR beta libraries. TCRdb called the multiplex PCR reads again in MiXCR, with one record for every CDR3 protein. This table has some 340,000 distinct CDR3 sequences, 12% appearing once. V lost 4 bases and J 7 bases, leaving 13 bases between the germline ends. Germline CDR1 and CDR2: SGHVS and FNYEAQ. The CDR3 length is 13 residues. The sample's time point: newly diagnosed GD, antithyroid drugs for less than 3 months. The TCR library used RNA extracted from PBMCs. Into tubes containing EDTA, approximately 9 milliliters of peripheral blood were drawn. These same data were also listed under a study on T cells in Graves' hyperthyroidism and ophthalmopathy. That source notes: Within blood appeared most thyroid clonotypes that had expanded above 0.001.

This chain joins TRBV7-6 and TRBJ1-2, with D possibly TRBD1 on 5 matching bases. This material consisted of peripheral blood mononuclear cells (PBMCs), taken at new diagnosis, from a patient treated with antithyroid drugs. The receptor was isolated from a woman between 18 and 30 years old with Graves disease. CDR3 in DNA: TGTGCCAGCAGCTCACGGCTCGGGGCTGGCTACACCTTC. This encodes CASSSRLGAGYTF.